These 32 T cell receptor beta chains came from one sample sequenced in a study of blood T cells in healthy people across ages. Together with a sample-barcoded 5' primer, a J-beta primer mix was included in a second PCR lasting roughly 7 to 11 cycles. TCRdb itself ran the 5' RACE reads through MiXCR, one entry per CDR3 protein. The profile shows approximately 810,000 distinct CDR3 sequences, approximately 35% of them singletons. Sequenced material: blood. These receptor sequences come from a man aged 18 to 30 in good health.

In nucleotides, the CDR3 is TGTGCCAGCAGCCAGGAAGGGCGCGGGGGTCAGCCCCAGCATTTT. It translates to CASSQEGRGGQPQHF. The chain is built from TRBV4-2 and TRBJ1-5; a possible D gene is TRBD1 (5 bases). The length of the CDR3 is 15 residues. Deletions cut 3 bases from V and 6 bases from J, with 15 bases between. Per germline, CDR1 LGHNA and CDR2 YNFKEQ.

In its sample, this clonotype was seen a few times. The genes are TRBV6-5 and TRBJ1-1; perhaps TRBD1 as D (5 bases). Per germline, CDR1 MNHEY and CDR2 SVGAGI. Trimming pared 2 bases from V and 11 bases from J, leaving 9 bases between. The CDR3 runs 11 residues. DNA for the CDR3: TGTGCCAGCAGTTACGGGGGGATGGCTTTCTTT. Its protein is CASSYGGMAFF.

The chain links TRBV2 to TRBJ2-3; 16 nucleotides align to TRBD2. The CDR3 has 18 amino acids. V was clipped by 8 bases and J by 0 bases; unmatched bases: 8. CDR1 SNHLY and CDR2 FYNNEI come from the germline V gene. The DNA of the CDR3 is TGTGCCAGCGCACTGCCGGGACTAGCGGGGGGGAGCACAGATACGCAGTATTTT. Encoded protein: CASALPGLAGGSTDTQYF.

The chain combines TRBV12-3 or TRBV12-4 with TRBJ2-1, with TRBD2 matching 10 bases. The DNA end lines up better with TRBJ2-7; the J call may be wrong. The CDR3 is made up of 14 amino acids. The CDR3 DNA follows: TGTGCCAGCAGCCATAGCGGGGGGTACAATGAGCAGTACTTC. Translating it yields CASSHSGGYNEQYF.

This clonotype appeared once. A single base separates this from a much larger clone, so it may be a read error. J is TRBJ2-5 and V is TRBV7-2; no clear D. The J call is uncertain, as TRBJ2-1 better fits the DNA end. This CDR3 has 15 residues. CDR1 SGHTA and CDR2 FQGNSA come from the germline V gene. In DNA form, the CDR3 reads TGTGCCAGCAGCTTAGCGGGAATGGTTCAAGAGACCCAGTTCTTC. Its translation: CASSLAGMVQETQFF.

The chain links TRBV4-3 to TRBJ2-3; TRBD2 matches 10 bases. CDR1 and CDR2 (germline): LGHNA, YSLEER. CDR3 length: 16 amino acids. V lost 4 bases, J lost 0 bases, and 4 bases stayed unmatched. DNA for the CDR3: TGCGCCAGCAGCCCAGTTAGCGGGGGGAGCACAGATACGCAGTATTTT. Translation: CASSPVSGGSTDTQYF.

This clonotype showed up many times. The rearrangement links TRBV12-3 or TRBV12-4 to TRBJ1-2; D is possibly TRBD1 (5 bases). The CDR3 extends over 11 amino acids. Trimming stripped 5 bases from V and 6 bases from J, with 7 bases between. CDR3 nucleotides: TGTGCCAGCAGTCCAGGGCATGGCTACACCTTC. Its translation: CASSPGHGYTF.

In the case of this clonotype: One junction end disagrees with the germline gene, perhaps due to a read error. The rearrangement joins TRBV4-1 to TRBJ1-4; 10 bases are shared with TRBD1. The CDR3 spans 15 residues. Germline CDR1 reads MGHRA; CDR2 reads YSYEKL. CDR3 in amino acids: CAGSQEGTGDEKLFF. Here the CDR3 DNA reads TGCGCCGGCAGCCAAGAAGGGACAGGGGATGAAAAACTGTTTTTT.

This clonotype was observed a few times. The V and J genes are TRBV7-2 and TRBJ2-2; D may be TRBD2 (6 bases). The V gene lost 8 bases and the J gene lost 1 base, with 14 bases spanning the gap. Germline-derived CDR1 and CDR2 are SGHTA and FQGNSA. CDR3 length: 15 amino acids. CDR3: CASRGVMGNTGELFF. CDR3 DNA: TGTGCCAGCCGCGGGGTCATGGGGAACACCGGGGAGCTGTTTTTT. Using reference TRBV7-2 and TRBJ2-2 for the parts outside the CDR3, the full variable domain is GAGVSQSPSNKVTEKGKDVELRCDPISGHTALYWYRQSLGQGLEFLIYFQGNSAPDKSGLPSDRFSAERTGGSVSTLTIQRTQQEDSAVYLCASRGVMGNTGELFFGEGSRLTVL.

As for this clonotype: A much larger clone differs by one base, so this may be a read error. This chain connects TRBV20-1 to TRBJ2-3; D gene unclear. Trimming pared 6 bases from V and 4 bases from J, leaving 20 bases between. CDR3 length: 15 amino acids. Germline CDR1 DFQATT, CDR2 SNEGSKA (reference sequence). Written as DNA, the CDR3 is TGCAGTGCCCTAATATCAAAAGCGTTCTCAGATACGCAGTATTTT. Its protein is CSALISKAFSDTQYF.

The CDR3 loop is CASSSLRDRAFF. CDR3 DNA: TGTGCCAGCAGTAGCCTCCGGGACCGAGCTTTCTTT. The gene calls are TRBV12-3 or TRBV12-4 and TRBJ1-1, with D possibly being TRBD1 (5 bases). The V end was cut by 5 bases, the J end by 10 bases, with 14 bases between. This CDR3 has 12 residues.

Written as DNA, the CDR3 is TGTGCCAGCAGCCCAGTGGGGGTTGTAGGTCAGCCCCAGCATTTT. Its translation: CASSPVGVVGQPQHF. The gene calls are TRBV7-2 and TRBJ1-5; D may be TRBD1 (5 bases). Between the trimmed V and J ends, which lost 5 bases and 6 bases, there was a span of 17 bases. The CDR3 is 15 amino acids. Germline CDR1 SGHTA, CDR2 FQGNSA.

V and J are TRBV7-2 and TRBJ2-3; 10 bases map to TRBD2. Losses at the gene ends were 5 bases for V and 5 bases for J; bases not matched to a gene: 7. The CDR3 is 15 residues long. Germline assignment: CDR1 SGHTA and CDR2 FQGNSA. The CDR3 loop is CASSVGLAAVDTQYF. The CDR3 DNA is TGTGCCAGCAGCGTCGGACTAGCGGCGGTAGATACGCAGTATTTT.

This clonotype was seen a few times. This sequence joins TRBV4-3 and TRBJ2-3; D remains unclear. Trimming left V 0 bases short and J 6 bases short, with 7 bases between. In germline, CDR1 is LGHNA, CDR2 YSLEER. The CDR3 runs to 13 residues. CDR3 coding DNA: TGCGCCAGCAGCCAAGATGGCGACGATACGCAGTATTTT. Amino acids: CASSQDGDDTQYF.

The chain has TRBV7-2 and TRBJ1-3; D may be TRBD1 (6 bases). The CDR3 runs to 15 residues. V lost 5 bases to trimming and J lost 0 bases, with 11 bases between them. Germline V gives CDR1 SGHTA, CDR2 FQGNSA. Here the CDR3 reads CASSLQGNSGNTIYF. The CDR3 bases are TGTGCCAGCAGCCTACAGGGAAACTCTGGAAACACCATATATTTT.

The chain combines TRBV5-1 with TRBJ1-1; no reliable D call. CDR3 size: 14 residues. The germline V gene encodes CDR1 SGHRS and CDR2 YFSETQ. V lost 3 bases and J lost 0, with 9 bases in between. The CDR3: CASSSTELNTEAFF. CDR3 DNA: TGCGCCAGCAGCTCCACTGAATTGAACACTGAAGCTTTCTTT.

This clonotype was detected a few times. The J gene is TRBJ1-1, the V gene TRBV7-8; 10 bases line up with TRBD1. This CDR3 has 14 amino acids. The V gene's germline CDR1 is SGHVS and CDR2 FQNEAQ. Trimming took 4 bases from V and 5 from J; bases not matched to a gene: 4. The CDR3 coding sequence is TGTGCCAGCAGCTACAGACAGGGGGCTACTGAAGCTTTCTTT. The encoded protein is CASSYRQGATEAFF.

The chain joins TRBV4-3 to TRBJ1-3; the D is unclear. V lost 0 bases to trimming and J lost 0 bases, with 6 bases between them. CDR3 length: 15 residues. The germline CDR1 and CDR2 sequences are LGHNA and YSLEER. The CDR3 protein is CASSQEITSGNTIYF. The CDR3, as DNA: TGCGCCAGCAGCCAAGAGATTACCTCTGGAAACACCATATATTTT.

V gene TRBV6-2 or TRBV6-3 combines with J gene TRBJ2-5, with D perhaps matching TRBD1 (7 bases). The germline V and J ends were trimmed by 6 bases and 6 bases, with 20 bases remaining between them. The CDR3 sequence is 15 residues long. Germline CDR1 and CDR2: MNHEY and SVGEGT. CDR3 residues: CASRYVQGGKKTQYF. As DNA, the CDR3 is TGTGCCAGCAGATACGTCCAGGGGGGAAAGAAGACCCAGTACTTC.

This clonotype occurred many times. J is TRBJ2-7 and V is TRBV29-1, with no clear D. Germline-derived CDR1 and CDR2 are SQVTM and ANQGSEA. Between the trimmed V and J ends, which lost 3 bases and 3 bases, there was a span of 9 bases. The length of the CDR3 is 12 residues. As DNA, the CDR3 is TGCAGCGTTGAGCCCAACGACTACGAGCAGTACTTC. Its protein is CSVEPNDYEQYF.

The chain carries TRBV29-1 and TRBJ2-1, with TRBD1 matching over 7 bases. Germline CDR1 SQVTM, CDR2 ANQGSEA. This CDR3 has 16 residues. V shed 1 base, J shed 2 bases, and the junction held 8 bases outside the gene matches. The CDR3 DNA sequence: TGCAGCGTTGAAGGGGAGACAGGGAAAACCTACAATGAGCAGTTCTTC. Translating gives CSVEGETGKTYNEQFF.

The CDR3 is CASSLGAVPGQGRYGYTF. CDR3 bases: TGCGCCAGCAGCTTGGGGGCAGTACCGGGACAGGGGCGCTATGGCTACACCTTC. This rearrangement joins TRBV5-1 to TRBJ1-2; TRBD1 aligns across 10 bases. This CDR3 has 18 residues. In germline, CDR1 is SGHRS, CDR2 YFSETQ. Losses at the gene ends were 0 bases for V and 4 bases for J; bases not matched to a gene: 12.

The chain uses TRBV10-3 and TRBJ2-2; perhaps TRBD1 as D (6 bases). Per the germline V gene, CDR1 is ENHRY and CDR2 is SYGVKD. Trimming removed 4 bases from V and 1 base from J, with 19 bases in between. The CDR3 spans 18 residues. The chain's CDR3 is CAISGAAGAKKNTGELFF. The CDR3 DNA is TGTGCCATCAGTGGTGCGGCAGGGGCGAAGAAGAACACCGGGGAGCTGTTTTTT.

This chain links TRBV20-1 with TRBJ2-3; D could derive from TRBD1 or TRBD2 (6 bases each). Germline CDR1 and CDR2: DFQATT and SNEGSKA (reference sequence). Trimming shortened V by 6 bases and J by 1 base, and 17 bases separated the two germline ends. The CDR3 runs 15 residues. CDR3 amino acids: CSAKRGEDGTDTQYF. The CDR3 DNA reads as TGCAGTGCAAAGAGGGGGGAAGATGGCACAGATACGCAGTATTTT.

The chain is built from TRBV7-9 and TRBJ1-2; D remains ambiguous. With 0 bases removed from V and 0 bases from J, the gap between germline ends came to 11 bases. Per germline, CDR1 SEHNR and CDR2 FQNEAQ (reference sequence). The CDR3 is made up of 16 amino acids. Here the CDR3 reads CASSLAYADSNYGYTF. CDR3 coding DNA: TGTGCCAGCAGCTTAGCTTATGCCGATTCTAACTATGGCTACACCTTC.

The rearrangement joins TRBV12-3 or TRBV12-4 to TRBJ1-5; 7 bases map to TRBD1. This CDR3 comprises 14 residues. Losses at the gene ends were 6 bases for V and 3 bases for J; bases not matched to a gene: 5. The CDR3 sequence: CASRRQGVNQPQHF. The CDR3 nucleotides read TGTGCCAGCAGGCGACAGGGAGTCAATCAGCCCCAGCATTTT.

This clonotype was observed a handful of times. This sequence joins TRBV6-5 and TRBJ2-7; a weak D match, TRBD1 (6 bases). The CDR3 sequence is 15 residues long. Per the germline V gene, CDR1 is MNHEY and CDR2 is SVGAGI. The V end lost 2 bases, the J end lost 0 bases, and 11 bases lay between the germline ends. The DNA of the CDR3 is TGTGCCAGCAGTTACAACAGGGTGAGCTCCTACGAGCAGTACTTC. As protein: CASSYNRVSSYEQYF.

As concerns this clonotype: A much larger clone is a single base away; this may be a read error. This chain uses TRBV9 with TRBJ2-1; D not certain. Germline V gives CDR1 SGDLS, CDR2 YYNGEE. V was pared by 1 base and J by 4 bases, with 3 bases between. CDR3 length: 12 residues. This CDR3 reads CASSVLYNEQFF. The DNA for the CDR3 is TGTGCCAGCAGCGTACTTTACAATGAGCAGTTCTTC. Using reference TRBV9 and TRBJ2-1 for the parts outside the CDR3, the full variable domain is DSGVTQTPKHLITATGQRVTLRCSPRSGDLSVYWYQQSLDQGLQFLIQYYNGEERAKGNILERFSAQQFPDLHSELNLSSLELGDSALYFCASSVLYNEQFFGPGTRLTVL.

The J gene is TRBJ2-1, the V gene TRBV7-2; D may correspond to TRBD1 or TRBD2 (5 bases each). V was trimmed by 4 bases and J by 5 bases, leaving 21 bases between them. The CDR3 totals 17 residues. From germline, CDR1 is SGHTA and CDR2 FQGNSA. The CDR3 DNA reads TGTGCCAGCAGCTCGCAACCAGGTCGAGGGGTCCACAATGAGCAGTTCTTC. Amino acid sequence: CASSSQPGRGVHNEQFF.

This clonotype came up many times. The gene calls are TRBV29-1 and TRBJ1-2; 8 bases agree with TRBD1. V gave up 6 bases and J gave up 3 bases; unmatched junction bases: 9. Germline V CDR1 and CDR2: SQVTM, ANQGSEA. This CDR3 contains 14 residues. The CDR3 DNA reads as TGCAGCGTGCGCGCTTCGACAGGGGACTATGGCTACACCTTC. It is translated as CSVRASTGDYGYTF. Filled out from reference TRBV29-1 and TRBJ1-2, the complete variable domain reads SAVISQKPSRDICQRGTSLTIQCQVDSQVTMMFWYRQQPGQSLTLIATANQGSEATYESGFVIDKFPISRPNLTFSTLTVSNMSPEDSSIYLCSVRASTGDYGYTFGSGTRLTVV.

A word on this clonotype: At one of its ends the junction is not consistent with the germline gene, which may arise from a read error. The rearrangement links TRBV7-7 to TRBJ1-5; D is possibly TRBD1 (6 bases). Germline V CDR1 and CDR2: SSHAT, FNYEAQ (reference sequence). CDR3 length: 15 residues. CDR3 sequence: CASSPQGWVDQPQHF. The CDR3 DNA reads as TGTGCTAGCAGCCCCCAGGGGTGGGTCGATCAGCCCCAGCATTTT.

This clonotype has more than one count but fewer than ten. This chain links TRBV29-1 with TRBJ2-1; D remains ambiguous. The assigned J gene may be wrong: the sequence end matches TRBJ2-7 better. The CDR3 loop spans 14 amino acids. CDR1 is SQVTM, CDR2 ANQGSEA, per germline. The CDR3: CSVRRGDSYNEQYF. CDR3 sequence (DNA): TGCAGCGTCCGACGAGGAGACTCCTACAATGAGCAGTACTTC.